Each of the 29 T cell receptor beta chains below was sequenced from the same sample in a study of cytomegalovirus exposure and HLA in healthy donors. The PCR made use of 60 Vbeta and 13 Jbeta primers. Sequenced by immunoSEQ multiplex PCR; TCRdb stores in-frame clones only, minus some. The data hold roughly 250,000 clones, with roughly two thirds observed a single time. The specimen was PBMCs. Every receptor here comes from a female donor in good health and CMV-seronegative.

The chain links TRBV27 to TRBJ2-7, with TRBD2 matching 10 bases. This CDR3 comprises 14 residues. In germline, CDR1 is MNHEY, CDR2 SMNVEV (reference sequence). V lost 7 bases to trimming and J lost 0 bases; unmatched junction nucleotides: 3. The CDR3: CASTTSGLSYEQYF. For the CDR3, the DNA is TGTGCCAGCACGACTAGCGGGCTCTCCTACGAGCAGTACTTC.

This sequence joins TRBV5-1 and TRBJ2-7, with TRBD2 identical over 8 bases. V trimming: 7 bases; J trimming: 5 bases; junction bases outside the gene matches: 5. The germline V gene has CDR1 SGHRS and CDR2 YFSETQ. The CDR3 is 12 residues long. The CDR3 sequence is CASQRERHEQYF. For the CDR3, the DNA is TGCGCCAGCCAGCGGGAGCGTCACGAGCAGTACTTC.

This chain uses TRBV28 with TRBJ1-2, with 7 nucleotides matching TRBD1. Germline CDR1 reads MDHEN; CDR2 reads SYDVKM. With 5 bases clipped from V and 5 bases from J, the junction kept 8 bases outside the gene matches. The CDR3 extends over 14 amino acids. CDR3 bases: TGTGCCAGCAGTACCACGGGACAGACATATGGCTACACCTTC. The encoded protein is CASSTTGQTYGYTF.

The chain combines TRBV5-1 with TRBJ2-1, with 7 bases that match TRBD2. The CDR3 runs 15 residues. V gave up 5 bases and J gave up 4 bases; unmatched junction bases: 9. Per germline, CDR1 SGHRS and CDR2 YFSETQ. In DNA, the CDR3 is TGCGCCAGCAGAAGCGGGAATGAGTGGTACAATGAGCAGTTCTTC. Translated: CASRSGNEWYNEQFF.

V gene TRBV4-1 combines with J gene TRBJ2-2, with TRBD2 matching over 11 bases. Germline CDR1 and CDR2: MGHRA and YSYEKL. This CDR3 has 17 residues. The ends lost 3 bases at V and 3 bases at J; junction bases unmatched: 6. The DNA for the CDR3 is TGCGCCAGCAGCCACCGACTAGCGGGAAGCTACACCGGGGAGCTGTTTTTT. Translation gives CASSHRLAGSYTGELFF.

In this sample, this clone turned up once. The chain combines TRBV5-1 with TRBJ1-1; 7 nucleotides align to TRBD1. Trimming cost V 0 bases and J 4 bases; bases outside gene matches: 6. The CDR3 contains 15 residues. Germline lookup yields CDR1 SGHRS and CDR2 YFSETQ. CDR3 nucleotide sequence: TGCGCCAGCAGCTTGGAAGGGGGCATAATCACTGAAGCTTTCTTT. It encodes CASSLEGGIITEAFF. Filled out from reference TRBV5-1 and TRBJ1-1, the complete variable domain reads KAGVTQTPRYLIKTRGQQVTLSCSPISGHRSVSWYQQTPGQGLQFLFEYFSETQRNKGNFPGRFSGRQFSNSRSEMNVSTLELGDSALYLCASSLEGGIITEAFFGQGTRLTVV.

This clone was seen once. The CDR3 sequence: CASSLSVQSPLHF. CDR3 DNA sequence: TGTGCCAGCAGCTTATCGGTGCAATCACCCCTCCACTTT. The rearrangement links TRBV7-2 to TRBJ1-6; D gene ambiguous. The V gene's germline CDR1 is SGHTA and CDR2 FQGNSA. Trimming took 2 bases from V and 10 from J, leaving 9 bases between them. This CDR3 region has 13 residues.

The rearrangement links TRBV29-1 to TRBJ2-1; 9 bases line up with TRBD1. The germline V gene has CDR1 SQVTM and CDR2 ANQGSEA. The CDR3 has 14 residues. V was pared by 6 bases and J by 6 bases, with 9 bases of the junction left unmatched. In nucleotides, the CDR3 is TGCAGCGTCCTAACCGGGACAGGGACCAATGAGCAGTTCTTC. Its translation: CSVLTGTGTNEQFF.

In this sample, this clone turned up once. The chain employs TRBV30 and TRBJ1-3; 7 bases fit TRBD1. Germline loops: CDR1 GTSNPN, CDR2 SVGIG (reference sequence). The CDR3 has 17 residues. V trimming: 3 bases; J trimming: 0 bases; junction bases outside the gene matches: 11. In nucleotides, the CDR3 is TGTGCCTGGAGGTGGGGGACAGAGATTAGCTCTGGAAACACCATATATTTT. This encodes CAWRWGTEISSGNTIYF. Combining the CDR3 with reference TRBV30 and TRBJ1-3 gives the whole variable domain SQTIHQWPATLVQPVGSPLSLECTVEGTSNPNLYWYRQAAGRGLQLLFYSVGIGQISSEVPQNLSASRPQDRQFILSSKKLLLSDSGFYLCAWRWGTEISSGNTIYFGEGSWLTVV.

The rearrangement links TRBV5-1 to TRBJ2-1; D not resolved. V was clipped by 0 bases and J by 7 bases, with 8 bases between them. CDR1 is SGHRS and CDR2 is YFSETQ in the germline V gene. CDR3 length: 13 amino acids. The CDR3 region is CASSLEATNEQFF. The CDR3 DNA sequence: TGCGCCAGCAGCTTGGAGGCGACAAATGAGCAGTTCTTC.

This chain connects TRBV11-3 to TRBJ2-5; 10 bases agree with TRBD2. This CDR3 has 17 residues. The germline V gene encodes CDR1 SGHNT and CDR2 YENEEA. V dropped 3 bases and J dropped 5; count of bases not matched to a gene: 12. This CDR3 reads CASSLGGASGSAETQYF. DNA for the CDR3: TGTGCCAGCAGCTTGGGGGGGGCTAGCGGGAGTGCGGAGACCCAGTACTTC. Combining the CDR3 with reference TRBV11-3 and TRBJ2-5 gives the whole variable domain EAGVVQSPRYKIIEKKQPVAFWCNPISGHNTLYWYLQNLGQGPELLIRYENEEAVDDSQLPKDRFSAERLKGVDSTLKIQPAELGDSAVYLCASSLGGASGSAETQYFGPGTRLLVL.

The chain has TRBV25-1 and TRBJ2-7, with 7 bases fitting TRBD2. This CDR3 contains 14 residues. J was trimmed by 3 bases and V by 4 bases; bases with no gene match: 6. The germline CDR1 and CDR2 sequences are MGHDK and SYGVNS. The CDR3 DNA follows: TGTGCCAGCAGTGCTAGCGGAATTAACTACGAGCAGTACTTC. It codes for CASSASGINYEQYF.

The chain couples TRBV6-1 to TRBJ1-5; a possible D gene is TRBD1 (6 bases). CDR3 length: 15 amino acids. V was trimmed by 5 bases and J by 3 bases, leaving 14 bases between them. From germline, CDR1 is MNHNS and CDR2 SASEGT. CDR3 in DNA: TGTGCCAGCAGTCCTGTTGGGGGCCTCAATCAGCCCCAGCATTTT. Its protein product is CASSPVGGLNQPQHF.

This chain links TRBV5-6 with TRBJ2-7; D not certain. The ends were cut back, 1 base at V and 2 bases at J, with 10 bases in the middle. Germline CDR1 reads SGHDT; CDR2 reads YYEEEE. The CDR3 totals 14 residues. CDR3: CASSLRRPPYEQYF. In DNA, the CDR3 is TGTGCCAGCAGCTTGCGGCGGCCTCCCTACGAGCAGTACTTC.

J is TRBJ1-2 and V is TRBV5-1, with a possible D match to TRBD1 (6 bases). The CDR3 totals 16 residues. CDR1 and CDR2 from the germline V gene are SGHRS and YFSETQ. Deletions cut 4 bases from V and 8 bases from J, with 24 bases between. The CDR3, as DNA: TGCGCCAGCAGCCTCCTCCTGGGGGGGCAGGGAAGCGGCTACACCTTC. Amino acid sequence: CASSLLLGGQGSGYTF. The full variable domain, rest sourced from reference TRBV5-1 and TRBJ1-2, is KAGVTQTPRYLIKTRGQQVTLSCSPISGHRSVSWYQQTPGQGLQFLFEYFSETQRNKGNFPGRFSGRQFSNSRSEMNVSTLELGDSALYLCASSLLLGGQGSGYTFGSGTRLTVV.

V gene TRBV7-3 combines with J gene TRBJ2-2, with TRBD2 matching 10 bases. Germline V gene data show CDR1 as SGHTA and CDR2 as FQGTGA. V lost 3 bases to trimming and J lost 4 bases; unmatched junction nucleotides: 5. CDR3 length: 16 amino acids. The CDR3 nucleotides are TGTGCCAGCAGCTTCACTAGCGGGATAGGCACCGGGGAGCTGTTTTTT. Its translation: CASSFTSGIGTGELFF.

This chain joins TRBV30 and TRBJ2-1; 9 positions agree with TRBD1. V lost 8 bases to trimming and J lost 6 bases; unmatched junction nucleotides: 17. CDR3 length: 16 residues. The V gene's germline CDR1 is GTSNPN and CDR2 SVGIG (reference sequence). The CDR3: CAGDRVAGRAGNEQFF. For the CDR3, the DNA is TGTGCCGGGGACAGGGTCGCGGGGAGGGCCGGCAATGAGCAGTTCTTC.

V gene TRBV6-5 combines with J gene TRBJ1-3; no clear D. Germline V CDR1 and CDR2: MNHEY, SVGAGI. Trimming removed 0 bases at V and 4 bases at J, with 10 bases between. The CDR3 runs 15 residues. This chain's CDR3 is CASSYSMAGGNTIYF. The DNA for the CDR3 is TGTGCCAGCAGTTACTCGATGGCCGGGGGAAACACCATATATTTT.

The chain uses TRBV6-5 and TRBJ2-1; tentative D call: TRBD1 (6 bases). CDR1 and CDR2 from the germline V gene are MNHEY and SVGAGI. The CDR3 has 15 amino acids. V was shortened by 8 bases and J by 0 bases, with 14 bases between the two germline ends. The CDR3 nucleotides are TGTGCCAGCCATACGGGACAAAGCTCCTACAATGAGCAGTTCTTC. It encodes CASHTGQSSYNEQFF.

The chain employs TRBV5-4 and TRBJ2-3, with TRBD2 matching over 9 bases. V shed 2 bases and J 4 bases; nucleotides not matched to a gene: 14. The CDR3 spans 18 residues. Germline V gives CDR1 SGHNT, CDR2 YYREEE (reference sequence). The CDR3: CASSFKKTSGPGADTQYF. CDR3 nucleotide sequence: TGTGCCAGCAGCTTCAAAAAGACTAGCGGCCCGGGGGCAGATACGCAGTATTTT.

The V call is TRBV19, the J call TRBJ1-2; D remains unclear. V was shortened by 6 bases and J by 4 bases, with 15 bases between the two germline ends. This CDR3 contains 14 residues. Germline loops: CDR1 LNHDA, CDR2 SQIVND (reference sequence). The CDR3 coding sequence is TGTGCCAGTAGCAGAAGGGAGGCTACCTATGGCTACACCTTC. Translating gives CASSRREATYGYTF.

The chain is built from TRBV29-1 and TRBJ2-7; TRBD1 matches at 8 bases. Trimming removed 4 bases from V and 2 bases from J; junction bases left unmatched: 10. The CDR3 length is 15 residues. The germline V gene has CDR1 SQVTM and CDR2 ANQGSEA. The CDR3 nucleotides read TGCAGCGTTGTCCACCCCTGGACAGGGACCTACGAGCAGTACTTC. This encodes CSVVHPWTGTYEQYF.

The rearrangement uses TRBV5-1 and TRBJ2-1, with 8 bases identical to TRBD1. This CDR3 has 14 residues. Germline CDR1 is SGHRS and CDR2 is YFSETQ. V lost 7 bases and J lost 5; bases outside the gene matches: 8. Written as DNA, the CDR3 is TGCGCCAGCCATGGACAGGGAAGCAACAATGAGCAGTTCTTC. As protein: CASHGQGSNNEQFF.

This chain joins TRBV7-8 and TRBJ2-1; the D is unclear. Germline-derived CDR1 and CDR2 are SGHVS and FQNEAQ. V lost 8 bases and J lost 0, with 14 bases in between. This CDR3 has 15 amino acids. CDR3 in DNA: TGTGCCAGCGACACCATAAGTAGCTCCTACAATGAGCAGTTCTTC. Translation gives CASDTISSSYNEQFF.

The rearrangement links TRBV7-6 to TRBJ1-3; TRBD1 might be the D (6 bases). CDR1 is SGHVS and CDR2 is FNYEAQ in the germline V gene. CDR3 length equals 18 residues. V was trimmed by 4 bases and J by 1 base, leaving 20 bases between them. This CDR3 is CASSSARTASISGNTIYF. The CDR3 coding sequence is TGTGCCAGCAGCTCCGCCCGGACAGCCTCGATATCTGGAAACACCATATATTTT.

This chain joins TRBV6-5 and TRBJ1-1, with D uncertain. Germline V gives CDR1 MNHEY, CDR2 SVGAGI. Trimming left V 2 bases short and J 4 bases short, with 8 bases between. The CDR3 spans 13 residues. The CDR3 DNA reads TGTGCCAGCAGTTACGTTGGGCGCACTGAAGCTTTCTTT. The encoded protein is CASSYVGRTEAFF.

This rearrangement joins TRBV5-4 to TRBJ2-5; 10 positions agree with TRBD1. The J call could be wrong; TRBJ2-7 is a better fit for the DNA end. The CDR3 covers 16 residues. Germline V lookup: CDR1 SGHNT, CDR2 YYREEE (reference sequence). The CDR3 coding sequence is TGTGCCAGCAGCTTGGTGTGGGGACAGGGGACCTACGAGCAGTACTTC. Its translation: CASSLVWGQGTYEQYF.

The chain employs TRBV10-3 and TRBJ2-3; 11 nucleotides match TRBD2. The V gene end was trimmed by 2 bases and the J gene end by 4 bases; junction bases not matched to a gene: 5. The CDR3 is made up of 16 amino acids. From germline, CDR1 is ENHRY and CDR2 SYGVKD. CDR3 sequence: CAISEGLAGPSDTQYF. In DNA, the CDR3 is TGTGCCATCAGTGAGGGACTAGCGGGCCCTTCAGATACGCAGTATTTT.

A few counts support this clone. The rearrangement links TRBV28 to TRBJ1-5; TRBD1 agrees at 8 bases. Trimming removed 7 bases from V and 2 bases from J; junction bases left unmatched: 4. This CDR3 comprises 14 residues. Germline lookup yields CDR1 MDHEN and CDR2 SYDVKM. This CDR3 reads CASNPGQGNQPQHF. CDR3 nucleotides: TGTGCCAGCAACCCGGGACAGGGCAATCAGCCCCAGCATTTT.